These 20 T cell receptor beta chains were all obtained from the same sample, sequenced in a study of blood T cell repertoires in COVID-19. Sequencing was performed with immunoSEQ multiplex PCR; in TCRdb, only in-frame clones are kept and a portion is missing. The sample carries 110,000 to 150,000 clones, roughly four fifths recorded once. Sequenced input: peripheral blood. Receptors were obtained from a woman older than 75 with acute or convalescent COVID-19.

This clone was counted only a few times. The chain joins TRBV4-1 to TRBJ1-2; D may be TRBD1 (5 bases). This CDR3 has 16 amino acids. Germline CDR1 is MGHRA and CDR2 is YSYEKL. Trimming took off 0 bases at V and 0 bases at J, with 11 bases between the two ends. In DNA, the CDR3 is TGCGCCAGCAGCCAAGATTGGGCAGGGACTAACTATGGCTACACCTTC. It translates to CASSQDWAGTNYGYTF.

This clone was found a few times. The chain joins TRBV19 to TRBJ1-5; TRBD1 aligns across 10 bases. The germline V gene encodes CDR1 LNHDA and CDR2 SQIVND (reference sequence). After removal of 1 base from V and 0 bases from J, the junction contained 3 bases not matched to a gene. This CDR3 is built from 17 residues. The CDR3 loop is CASSIGTGGGSNQPQHF. The CDR3 DNA sequence: TGTGCCAGTAGTATAGGGACAGGGGGAGGTAGCAATCAGCCCCAGCATTTT.

The chain joins TRBV28 to TRBJ2-5, with 10 bases matching TRBD2. The germline V gene encodes CDR1 MDHEN and CDR2 SYDVKM. This CDR3 comprises 14 residues. Germline trimming cut 6 bases from V and 5 bases from J; bases unmatched to any gene: 6. This chain's CDR3 is CASSTSGAGETQYF. In nucleotides, the CDR3 is TGTGCCAGCAGCACTAGCGGGGCTGGGGAGACCCAGTACTTC.

The chain carries TRBV28 and TRBJ1-1; 8 bases are a match to TRBD1. CDR1 is MDHEN, CDR2 SYDVKM, per germline. Trimming took 5 bases from V and 1 from J; bases not matched to a gene: 12. The CDR3 extends over 17 amino acids. The CDR3 loop is CASSGRQGKGENTEAFF. CDR3 sequence (DNA): TGTGCCAGCAGTGGGAGACAGGGGAAGGGAGAGAACACTGAAGCTTTCTTT.

The CDR3 bases are TGCGCCAGCAGCTTGGTCCGCAAGGACAGGGTTGGGGCTGTAGGCGGCTACACCTTC. Translated: CASSLVRKDRVGAVGGYTF. V is TRBV5-1 and J is TRBJ1-2; 8 nucleotides match TRBD1. Per the germline V gene, CDR1 is SGHRS and CDR2 is YFSETQ. The V and J ends lost 0 bases and 8 bases, in that order; junction bases with no gene match: 21. The CDR3 extends over 19 amino acids. Full variable domain (outside the CDR3, taken from reference TRBV5-1 and TRBJ1-2): KAGVTQTPRYLIKTRGQQVTLSCSPISGHRSVSWYQQTPGQGLQFLFEYFSETQRNKGNFPGRFSGRQFSNSRSEMNVSTLELGDSALYLCASSLVRKDRVGAVGGYTFGSGTRLTVV.

The chain joins TRBV28 to TRBJ1-4, with 7 bases lining up with TRBD1. The length of the CDR3 is 17 residues. Germline lookup yields CDR1 MDHEN and CDR2 SYDVKM. V trimming: 5 bases; J trimming: 3 bases; junction bases outside the gene matches: 12. The CDR3 sequence: CASSDLWGTVANEKLFF. The CDR3 DNA sequence: TGTGCCAGCAGTGACCTATGGGGGACAGTCGCTAATGAAAAACTGTTTTTT.

The chain couples TRBV7-9 to TRBJ1-2; tentative D call: TRBD1 (6 bases). The CDR3 runs 14 residues. Between the trimmed V and J ends, which lost 5 bases and 4 bases, there was a span of 14 bases. Germline assignment: CDR1 SEHNR and CDR2 FQNEAQ (reference sequence). CDR3 region: CASSPASRGYGYTF. In nucleotides, the CDR3 is TGTGCCAGCAGCCCCGCCTCCAGGGGCTATGGCTACACCTTC. Variable domain in full (rest from reference TRBV7-9 and TRBJ1-2): DTGVSQNPRHKITKRGQNVTFRCDPISEHNRLYWYRQTLGQGPEFLTYFQNEAQLEKSRLLSDRFSAERPKGSFSTLEIQRTEQGDSAMYLCASSPASRGYGYTFGSGTRLTVV.

This clone was counted a single time. The chain links TRBV7-7 to TRBJ2-5; 10 bases are a match to TRBD1. V was pared by 4 bases and J by 1 base, with 3 bases of the junction left unmatched. This CDR3 contains 15 residues. CDR1 is SSHAT, CDR2 FNYEAQ, per germline (reference sequence). CDR3 sequence: CASSSGQGTQETQYF. As DNA, the CDR3 is TGTGCCAGCAGCTCGGGACAGGGGACCCAAGAGACCCAGTACTTC.

On this clone itself: The missing conserved phenylalanine or tryptophan at the end of this CDR3 makes a read error likely. The DNA is omitted, as the CDR3 cannot be located on it reliably, and the CDR3 follows TCRdb's listing. The chain has TRBV25-1 and TRBJ2-7; the table's D call of TRBD1 was not tested on the DNA. Counting both end residues, the CDR3 totals 15 amino acids. From germline, CDR1 is MGHDK and CDR2 SYGVNS. CDR3 protein: CASSDRGRPAWTEAD.

This clone was found a few times. The chain recombines TRBV6-5 with TRBJ1-5, with 8 bases that match TRBD1. The CDR3 contains 13 residues. V trimming: 4 bases; J trimming: 6 bases; junction bases outside the gene matches: 2. CDR1 is MNHEY and CDR2 is SVGAGI in the germline V gene. The CDR3 sequence: CASSSQGVQPQHF. The CDR3 DNA follows: TGTGCCAGCAGTTCACAGGGGGTTCAGCCCCAGCATTTT.

The chain's CDR3 is CASSPAREYEQYF. The DNA of the CDR3 is TGTGCCAGCAGCCCCGCGAGGGAATACGAGCAGTACTTC. This chain joins TRBV7-9 and TRBJ2-7, with a tentative D call TRBD2 (5 bases). Trimming shortened V by 5 bases and J by 4 bases, and 12 bases separated the two germline ends. CDR3 length: 13 amino acids. Germline V CDR1 and CDR2: SEHNR, FQNEAQ (reference sequence).

This chain connects TRBV2 to TRBJ1-4; possibly TRBD1 for D (6 bases). Germline values: CDR1 SNHLY, CDR2 FYNNEI. Between the trimmed V and J ends, which lost 0 bases and 7 bases, there was a span of 12 bases. The CDR3 is 15 amino acids. The CDR3, as DNA: TGTGCCAGCAGTGAAGCTGGGGGGGCAATTGAAAAACTGTTTTTT. This codes for CASSEAGGAIEKLFF.

This clone was picked up one time. This rearrangement joins TRBV30 to TRBJ2-5, with D possibly being TRBD1 (6 bases). Germline loops: CDR1 GTSNPN, CDR2 SVGIG (reference sequence). V lost 2 bases to trimming and J lost 4 bases, with 8 bases between them. This CDR3 contains 12 residues. CDR3 sequence (DNA): TGTGCCTGGAGTCGCAGGGGAGAGACCCAGTACTTC. Translation gives CAWSRRGETQYF.

This clone turned up a few times. The genes are TRBV27 and TRBJ1-1, with D perhaps TRBD1 (6 bases). Trimming pared 4 bases from V and 0 bases from J, leaving 12 bases between. In germline, CDR1 is MNHEY, CDR2 SMNVEV (reference sequence). The CDR3 is made up of 15 amino acids. DNA of the CDR3: TGTGCCAGCAGTTCCCCCAACAGGGTGAACACTGAAGCTTTCTTT. This encodes CASSSPNRVNTEAFF.

The chain combines TRBV6-5 with TRBJ2-2, with D perhaps TRBD1 (6 bases). Germline values: CDR1 MNHEY, CDR2 SVGAGI. The V end lost 6 bases, the J end lost 4 bases, and 12 bases lay between the germline ends. This CDR3 is built from 14 residues. CDR3 nucleotide sequence: TGTGCCAGCAGACGGGACATCGGCACCGGGGAGCTGTTTTTT. This encodes CASRRDIGTGELFF.

J is TRBJ2-7 and V is TRBV5-4; 7 bases map to TRBD1. V lost 2 bases to trimming and J lost 4 bases; unmatched junction nucleotides: 6. Germline CDR1 and CDR2: SGHNT and YYREEE (reference sequence). The CDR3 is 14 amino acids. CDR3 sequence reads: CASSLGRDRYEQYF. The DNA of the CDR3 is TGTGCCAGCAGCTTAGGCCGGGACAGATACGAGCAGTACTTC.

The rearrangement joins TRBV5-6 to TRBJ2-1, with D possibly TRBD2 on 6 matching bases. This CDR3 region has 13 residues. V dropped 0 bases and J dropped 7 bases, with 8 bases sitting between them. The V gene's germline CDR1 is SGHDT and CDR2 YYEEEE. CDR3 sequence: CASSLGRENEQFF. CDR3 coding DNA: TGTGCCAGCAGCTTGGGCCGGGAGAATGAGCAGTTCTTC.

This clone was counted a single time. Here the CDR3 DNA reads TGTGCCAGCAGCTTAGTCGCAGCGTCGGTCTATGGCTACACCTTC. Protein sequence: CASSLVAASVYGYTF. The chain is built from TRBV7-2 and TRBJ1-2, with D uncertain. Per the germline V gene, CDR1 is SGHTA and CDR2 is FQGNSA. This CDR3 has 15 amino acids. V dropped 1 base and J dropped 4 bases, with 13 bases sitting between them.

The chain couples TRBV28 to TRBJ2-7; possible D gene TRBD1, 6 bases. V lost 7 bases and J 0 bases, leaving 13 bases between the germline ends. CDR3 length equals 14 residues. Looked up from germline, CDR1 is MDHEN and CDR2 is SYDVKM. The CDR3 is CASTQTGSSYEQYF. DNA of the CDR3: TGTGCCAGCACCCAGACAGGTAGCTCCTACGAGCAGTACTTC.

The V and J genes are TRBV6-5 and TRBJ2-7; 7 positions agree with TRBD1. The V gene's germline CDR1 is MNHEY and CDR2 SVGAGI. The CDR3 covers 14 residues. Trimming cost V 6 bases and J 7 bases; bases outside gene matches: 12. CDR3 DNA: TGTGCCAGCAGCAGCAACAGGGGATTTGGGGAGCAGTACTTC. Translation gives CASSSNRGFGEQYF.